This TCR beta chain was profiled in a study of PD-1 blockade in classical Hodgkin lymphoma. Study results and caveats: Why the repertoires differ is still unclear, perhaps disease activity or prior therapy. Compared with healthy donors, newly diagnosed patients reportedly showed lower baseline TCR diversity.

Sequencing was performed with immunoSEQ multiplex PCR; in TCRdb, only in-frame clones are kept and a portion is missing. The top ten hold about 0.33% of the sample, which has 29,000 or so clones, roughly 90% seen once. For this clone: Its specificity is unknown. The sample carries other DNA sequences with the same CDR3.

Time point specified: newly diagnosed, previously untreated cHL patient sample. Thawed PBMCs underwent magnetic negative selection to yield purified CD4+ T cells. Untreated, newly diagnosed classical Hodgkin lymphoma PBMCs served for comparison. This TCR was recovered from a human donor with classical Hodgkin lymphoma. Material: CD4+ T cells from blood.

CDR3 sequence: CASSELAGDQETQYF. The DNA of the CDR3 is TGTGCCAGCAGTGAATTAGCGGGCGATCAAGAGACCCAGTACTTC. The rearrangement links TRBV2 to TRBJ2-5, with 7 bases lining up with TRBD2. CDR1 and CDR2 (germline): SNHLY, FYNNEI. This CDR3 comprises 15 residues. With 2 bases clipped from V and 2 bases from J, the junction kept 5 bases outside the gene matches.